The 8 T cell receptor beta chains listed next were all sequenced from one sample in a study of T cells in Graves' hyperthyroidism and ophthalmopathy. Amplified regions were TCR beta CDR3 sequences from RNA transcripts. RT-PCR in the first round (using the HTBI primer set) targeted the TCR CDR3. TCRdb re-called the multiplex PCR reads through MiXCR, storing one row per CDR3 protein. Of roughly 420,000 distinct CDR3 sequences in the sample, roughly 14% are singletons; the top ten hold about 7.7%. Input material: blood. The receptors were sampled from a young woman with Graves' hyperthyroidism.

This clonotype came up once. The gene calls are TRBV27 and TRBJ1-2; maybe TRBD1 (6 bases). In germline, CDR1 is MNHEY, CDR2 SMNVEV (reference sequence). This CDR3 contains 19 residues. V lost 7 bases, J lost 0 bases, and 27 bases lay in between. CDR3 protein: CASKPLQGHIDLANYGYTF. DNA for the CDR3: TGTGCCAGCAAACCCCTGCAGGGACACATCGACCTAGCTAACTATGGCTACACCTTC.

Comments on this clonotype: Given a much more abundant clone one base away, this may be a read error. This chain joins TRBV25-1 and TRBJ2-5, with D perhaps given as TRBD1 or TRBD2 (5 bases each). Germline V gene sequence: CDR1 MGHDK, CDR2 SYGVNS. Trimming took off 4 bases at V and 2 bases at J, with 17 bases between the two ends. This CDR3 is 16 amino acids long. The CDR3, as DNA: TGTGCCAGCAGTGTGTCCAGAGGGGACGGACAAGAGACCCAGTACTTC. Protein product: CASSVSRGDGQETQYF. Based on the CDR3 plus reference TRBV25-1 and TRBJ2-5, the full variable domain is EADIYQTPRYLVIGTGKKITLECSQTMGHDKMYWYQQDPGMELHLIHYSYGVNSTEKGDLSSESTVSRIRTEHFPLTLESARPSHTSQYLCASSVSRGDGQETQYFGPGTRLLVL.

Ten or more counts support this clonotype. The CDR3 here is CASSPGQGAAGANVLTF. The CDR3 DNA sequence: TGTGCCAGCAGTCCGGGACAGGGGGCAGCGGGGGCCAACGTCCTGACTTTC. J is TRBJ2-6 and V is TRBV6-1; 12 bases are a match to TRBD1. The CDR3 runs to 17 residues. The J segment lost 4 bases and the V segment lost 5 bases, leaving 6 bases of the junction unmatched. Per germline, CDR1 MNHNS and CDR2 SASEGT.

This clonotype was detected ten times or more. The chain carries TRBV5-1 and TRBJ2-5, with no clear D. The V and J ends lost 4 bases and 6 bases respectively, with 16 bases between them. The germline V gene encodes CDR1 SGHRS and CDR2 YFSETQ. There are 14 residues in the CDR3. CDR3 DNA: TGCGCCAGCAGCCTGACGACCCAGGCAAAGACCCAGTACTTC. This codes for CASSLTTQAKTQYF.

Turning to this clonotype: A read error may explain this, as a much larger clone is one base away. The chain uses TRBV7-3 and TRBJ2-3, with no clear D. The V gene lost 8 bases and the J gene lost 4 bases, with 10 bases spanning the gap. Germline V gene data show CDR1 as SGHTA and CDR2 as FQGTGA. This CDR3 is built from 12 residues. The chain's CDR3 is CASCNNADTQYF. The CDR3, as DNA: TGTGCCAGCTGCAATAACGCAGATACGCAGTATTTT.

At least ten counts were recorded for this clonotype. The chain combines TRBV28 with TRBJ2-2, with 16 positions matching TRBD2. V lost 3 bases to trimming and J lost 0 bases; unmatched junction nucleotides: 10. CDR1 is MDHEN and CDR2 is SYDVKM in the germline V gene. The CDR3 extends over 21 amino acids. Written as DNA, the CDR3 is TGTGCCAGCAGTTTGACCCTCGGGACTAGCGGGGGGGAAGCGAACACCGGGGAGCTGTTTTTT. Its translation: CASSLTLGTSGGEANTGELFF.

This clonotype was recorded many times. The CDR3 DNA is TGTGCCTGGAGAGGGGGAGGCACTGAAGCTTTCTTT. Amino acids: CAWRGGGTEAFF. V and J are TRBV30 and TRBJ1-1; D is perhaps TRBD1 (6 bases). This CDR3 is 12 amino acids long. Germline assignment: CDR1 GTSNPN and CDR2 SVGIG (reference sequence). V dropped 3 bases and J dropped 4 bases, with 9 bases sitting between them.

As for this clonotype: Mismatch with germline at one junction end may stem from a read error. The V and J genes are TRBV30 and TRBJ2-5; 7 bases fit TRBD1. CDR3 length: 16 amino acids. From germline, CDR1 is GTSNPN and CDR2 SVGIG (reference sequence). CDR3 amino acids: CAWSHARTGLQEAQYF. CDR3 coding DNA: TGTGCCTGGAGCCACGCCCGGACAGGCCTTCAAGAGGCCCAGTACTTC.